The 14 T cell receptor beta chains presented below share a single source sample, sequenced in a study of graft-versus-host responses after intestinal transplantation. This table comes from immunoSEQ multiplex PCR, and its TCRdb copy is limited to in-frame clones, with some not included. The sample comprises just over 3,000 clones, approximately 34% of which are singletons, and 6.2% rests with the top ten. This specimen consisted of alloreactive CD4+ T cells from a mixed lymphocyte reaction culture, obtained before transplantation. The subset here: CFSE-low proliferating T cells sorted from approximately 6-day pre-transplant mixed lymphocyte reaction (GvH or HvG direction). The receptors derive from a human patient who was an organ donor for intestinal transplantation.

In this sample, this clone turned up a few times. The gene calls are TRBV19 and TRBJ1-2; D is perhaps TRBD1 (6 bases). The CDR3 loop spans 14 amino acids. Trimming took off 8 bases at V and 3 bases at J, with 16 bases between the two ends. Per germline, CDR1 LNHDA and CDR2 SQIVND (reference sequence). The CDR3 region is CASHRGGQYYGYTF. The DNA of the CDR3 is TGTGCCAGTCATAGAGGAGGACAGTACTATGGCTACACCTTC.

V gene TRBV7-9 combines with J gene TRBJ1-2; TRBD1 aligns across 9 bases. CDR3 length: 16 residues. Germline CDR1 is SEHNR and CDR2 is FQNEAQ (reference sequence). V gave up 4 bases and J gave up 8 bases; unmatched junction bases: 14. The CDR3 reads CASSSARDRVMGGYTF. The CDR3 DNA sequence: TGTGCCAGCAGCTCAGCCCGGGACAGGGTAATGGGGGGCTACACCTTC.

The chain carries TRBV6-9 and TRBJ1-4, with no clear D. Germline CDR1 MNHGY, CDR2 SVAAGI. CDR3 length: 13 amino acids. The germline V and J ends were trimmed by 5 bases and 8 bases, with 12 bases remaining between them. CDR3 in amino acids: CASSTDLGEKLFF. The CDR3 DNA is TGTGCCAGCAGTACGGACCTGGGGGAAAAACTGTTTTTT.

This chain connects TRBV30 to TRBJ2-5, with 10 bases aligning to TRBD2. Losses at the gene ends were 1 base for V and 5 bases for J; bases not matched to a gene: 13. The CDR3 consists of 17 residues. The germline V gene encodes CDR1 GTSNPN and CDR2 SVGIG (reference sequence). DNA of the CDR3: TGTGCCTGGAGTGCCACTGTCTTAGCGGGGGGCGGGGAGACCCAGTACTTC. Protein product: CAWSATVLAGGGETQYF.

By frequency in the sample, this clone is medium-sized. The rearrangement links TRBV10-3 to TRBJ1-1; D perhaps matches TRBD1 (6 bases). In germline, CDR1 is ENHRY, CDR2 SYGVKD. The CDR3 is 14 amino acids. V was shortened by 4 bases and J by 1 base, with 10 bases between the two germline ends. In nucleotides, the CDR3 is TGTGCCATCAGTGGATCCAGGGGGAACACTGAAGCTTTCTTT. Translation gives CAISGSRGNTEAFF.

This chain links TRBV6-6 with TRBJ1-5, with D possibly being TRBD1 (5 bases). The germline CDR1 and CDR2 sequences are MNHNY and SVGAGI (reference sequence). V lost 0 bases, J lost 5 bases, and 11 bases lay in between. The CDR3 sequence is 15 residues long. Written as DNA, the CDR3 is TGTGCCAGCAGTTACTCGAGCTGGACACATCAGCCCCAGCATTTT. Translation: CASSYSSWTHQPQHF.

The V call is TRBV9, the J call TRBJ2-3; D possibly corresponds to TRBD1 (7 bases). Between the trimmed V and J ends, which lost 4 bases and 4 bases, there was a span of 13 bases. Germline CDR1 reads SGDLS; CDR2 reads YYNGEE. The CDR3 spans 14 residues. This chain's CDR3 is CASSPGGFADTQYF. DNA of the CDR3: TGTGCCAGCAGCCCAGGGGGGTTCGCAGATACGCAGTATTTT.

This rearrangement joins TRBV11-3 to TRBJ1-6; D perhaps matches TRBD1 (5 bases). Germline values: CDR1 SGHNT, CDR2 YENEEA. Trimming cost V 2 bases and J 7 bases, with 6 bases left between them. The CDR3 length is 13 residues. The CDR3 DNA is TGTGCCAGCAGCTTACAGGGCAATTCACCCCTCCACTTT. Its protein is CASSLQGNSPLHF. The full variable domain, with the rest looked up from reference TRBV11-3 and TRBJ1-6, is EAGVVQSPRYKIIEKKQPVAFWCNPISGHNTLYWYLQNLGQGPELLIRYENEEAVDDSQLPKDRFSAERLKGVDSTLKIQPAELGDSAVYLCASSLQGNSPLHFGNGTRLTVT.

The CDR3 nucleotides are TGTGCCAGCTCACCAGGGCCGGGTCGACAGTACTTC. Translated: CASSPGPGRQYF. The chain joins TRBV18 to TRBJ2-5; D is unclear. CDR1 and CDR2 (germline): KGHSH, LQKENI. This CDR3 has 12 residues. With 2 bases removed from V and 11 bases from J, the gap between germline ends came to 12 bases. The full variable domain, completed using reference TRBV18 and TRBJ2-5, is NAGVMQNPRHLVRRRGQEARLRCSPMKGHSHVYWYRQLPEEGLKFMVYLQKENIIDESGMPKERFSAEFPKEGPSILRIQQVVRGDSAAYFCASSPGPGRQYFGPGTRLLVL.

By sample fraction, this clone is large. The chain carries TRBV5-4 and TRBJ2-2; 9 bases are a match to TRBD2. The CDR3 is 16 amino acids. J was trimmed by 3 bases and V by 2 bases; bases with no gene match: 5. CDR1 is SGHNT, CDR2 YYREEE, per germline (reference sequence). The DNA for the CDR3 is TGTGCCAGCAGCTTACAGCGGGGGGCCGACACCGGGGAGCTGTTTTTT. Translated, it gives CASSLQRGADTGELFF.

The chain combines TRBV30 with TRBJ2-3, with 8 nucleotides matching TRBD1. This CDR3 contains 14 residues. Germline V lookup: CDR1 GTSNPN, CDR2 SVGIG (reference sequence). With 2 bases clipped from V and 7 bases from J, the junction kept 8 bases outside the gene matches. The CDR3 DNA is TGTGCCTGGAGTCCGACAGGGGTGAGAAATACGCAGTATTTT. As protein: CAWSPTGVRNTQYF.

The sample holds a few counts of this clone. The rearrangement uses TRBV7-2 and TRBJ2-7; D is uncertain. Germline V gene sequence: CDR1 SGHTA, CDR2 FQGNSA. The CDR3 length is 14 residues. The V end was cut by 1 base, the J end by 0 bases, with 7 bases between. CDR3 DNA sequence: TGTGCCAGCAGCTTAGTATCCAACTCCTACGAGCAGTACTTC. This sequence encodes CASSLVSNSYEQYF.

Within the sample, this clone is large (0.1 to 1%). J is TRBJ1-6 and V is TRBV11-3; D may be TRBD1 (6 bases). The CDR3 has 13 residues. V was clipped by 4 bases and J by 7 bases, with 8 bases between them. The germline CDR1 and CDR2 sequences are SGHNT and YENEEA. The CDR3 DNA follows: TGTGCCAGCAGCTCGGACAGCAATTCACCCCTCCACTTT. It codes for CASSSDSNSPLHF. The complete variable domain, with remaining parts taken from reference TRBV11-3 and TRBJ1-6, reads EAGVVQSPRYKIIEKKQPVAFWCNPISGHNTLYWYLQNLGQGPELLIRYENEEAVDDSQLPKDRFSAERLKGVDSTLKIQPAELGDSAVYLCASSSDSNSPLHFGNGTRLTVT.

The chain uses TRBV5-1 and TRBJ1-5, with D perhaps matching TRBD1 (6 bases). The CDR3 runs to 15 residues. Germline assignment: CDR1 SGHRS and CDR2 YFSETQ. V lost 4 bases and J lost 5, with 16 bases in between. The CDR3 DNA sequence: TGCGCCAGCAGCCCAGGGGCGACGGGAGATCAGCCCCAGCATTTT. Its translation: CASSPGATGDQPQHF.